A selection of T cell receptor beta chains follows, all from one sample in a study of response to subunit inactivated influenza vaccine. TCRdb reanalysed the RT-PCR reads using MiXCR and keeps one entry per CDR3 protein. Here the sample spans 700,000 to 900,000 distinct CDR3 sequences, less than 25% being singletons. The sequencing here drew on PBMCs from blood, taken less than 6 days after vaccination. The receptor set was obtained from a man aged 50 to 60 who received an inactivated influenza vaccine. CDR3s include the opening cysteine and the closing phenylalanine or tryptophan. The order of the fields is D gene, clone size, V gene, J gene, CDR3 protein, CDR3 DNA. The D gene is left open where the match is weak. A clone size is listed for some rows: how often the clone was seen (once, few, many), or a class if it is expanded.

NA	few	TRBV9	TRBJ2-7	CASSVGVANYEQYF	TGTGCCAGCAGCGTCGGGGTGGCAAATTACGAGCAGTACTTC
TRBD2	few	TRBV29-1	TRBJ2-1	CSGGTSGIEQFF	TGCAGCGGCGGGACTAGTGGGATTGAGCAGTTCTTC
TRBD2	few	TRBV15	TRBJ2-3	CATSRDGLAGTTDTQYF	TGTGCCACCAGCAGAGATGGACTAGCGGGAACCACAGATACGCAGTATTTT
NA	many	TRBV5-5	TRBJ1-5	CASSPQGSNQPQHF	TGTGCCAGCAGCCCCCAGGGTAGCAATCAGCCCCAGCATTTT
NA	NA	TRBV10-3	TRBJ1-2	CAISDSGGGRYGYTF	TGTGCCATCAGTGATTCGGGCGGCGGCCGGTATGGCTACACCTTC
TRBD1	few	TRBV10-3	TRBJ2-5	CAISPGQGTETQYF	TGTGCCATCAGTCCAGGACAGGGGACTGAGACCCAGTACTTC
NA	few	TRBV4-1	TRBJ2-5	CASSQKDIVETQYF	TGCGCCAGCAGCCAGAAGGACATAGTCGAGACCCAGTACTTC
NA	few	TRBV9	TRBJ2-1	CASSVGFAGGNEQFF	TGTGCCAGCAGCGTAGGATTTGCGGGCGGCAATGAGCAGTTCTTC
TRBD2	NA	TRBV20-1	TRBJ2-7	CSVRGPSGGYEQYF	TGCAGTGTGAGAGGTCCTAGCGGGGGATACGAGCAGTACTTC
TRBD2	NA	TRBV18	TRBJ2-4	CASSPAMGLASNIQYF	TGTGCCAGCTCCCCAGCCATGGGACTAGCCTCGAACATTCAGTACTTC
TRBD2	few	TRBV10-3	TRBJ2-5	CAIALAGGMETQYF	TGTGCCATCGCACTAGCGGGAGGGATGGAGACCCAGTACTTC
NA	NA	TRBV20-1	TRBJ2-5	CCWGSLDQETQYF	TGCTGCTGGGGGAGCCTTGACCAAGAGACCCAGTACTTC
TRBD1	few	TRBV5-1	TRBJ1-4	CASSQDVDRGAEKLFF	TGCGCCAGCAGCCAAGACGTCGACAGGGGAGCCGAAAAACTGTTTTTT
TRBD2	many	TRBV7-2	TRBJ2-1	CASSAGTGGTYNEQFF	TGTGCCAGCAGCGCCGGGACGGGAGGAACCTACAATGAGCAGTTCTTC
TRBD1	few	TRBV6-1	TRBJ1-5	CASSETGGSNQPQHF	TGTGCCAGCAGTGAGACAGGGGGGAGCAATCAGCCCCAGCATTTT
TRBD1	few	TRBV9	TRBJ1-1	CASSPGDRGNTEAFF	TGTGCCAGCAGCCCAGGGGACAGAGGCAACACTGAAGCTTTCTTT
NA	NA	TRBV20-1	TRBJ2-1	CSGDPTGNEQFF	TGCAGTGGGGATCCGACTGGCAATGAGCAGTTCTTC
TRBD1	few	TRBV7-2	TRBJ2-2	CASSLTGTGAGELFF	TGTGCCAGCAGCTTAACCGGGACAGGGGCCGGGGAGCTGTTTTTT
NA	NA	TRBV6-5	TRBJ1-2	CASSYSRFFPYGYTF	TGTGCCAGCAGTTACTCCCGGTTCTTCCCCTATGGCTACACCTTC
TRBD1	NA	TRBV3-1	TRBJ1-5	CASSQDSFQGGNQPQHF	TGTGCCAGCAGCCAAGATTCCTTCCAGGGGGGGAATCAGCCCCAGCATTTT
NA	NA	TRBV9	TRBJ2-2	CASSPQGGKNTGELFF	TGTGCCAGCAGCCCCCAGGGGGGTAAGAACACCGGGGAGCTGTTTTTT
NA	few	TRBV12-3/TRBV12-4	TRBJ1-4	CASSQGPQGSEKLFF	TGTGCCAGCAGTCAGGGCCCTCAAGGTAGTGAAAAACTGTTTTTT
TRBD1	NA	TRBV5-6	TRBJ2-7	CASSKVSVRDRGRDQYF	TGTGCCAGCAGCAAGGTATCGGTCCGGGACAGGGGGCGCGATCAGTACTTC
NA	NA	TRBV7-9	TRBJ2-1	CASSARARLYNEQFF	TGTGCCAGCAGCGCGCGGGCCCGCCTATACAATGAGCAGTTCTTC
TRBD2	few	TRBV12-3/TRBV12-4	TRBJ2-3	CASSLEGLAEYF	TGTGCCAGCAGTTTAGAGGGACTAGCCGAGTATTTT
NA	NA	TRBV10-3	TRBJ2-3	CATTLGRGTDTQYF	TGTGCCACCACCCTTGGCAGGGGAACAGATACGCAGTATTTT
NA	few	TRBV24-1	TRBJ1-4	CATSDGRGKLFF	TGTGCCACCAGTGACGGCAGAGGAAAACTGTTTTTT
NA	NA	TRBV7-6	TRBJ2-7	CASSPIGTAGEQYF	TGTGCCAGCAGCCCTATTGGGACCGCTGGGGAGCAGTACTTC
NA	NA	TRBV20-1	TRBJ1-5	CSASETGVSNQPQHF	TGCAGTGCTAGCGAGACAGGAGTTAGCAATCAGCCCCAGCATTTT
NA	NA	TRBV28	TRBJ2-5	CASSSPKGSGETQYF	TGTGCCAGCAGTTCCCCGAAAGGGTCGGGAGAGACCCAGTACTTC
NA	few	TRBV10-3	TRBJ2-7	CAISGNAGQGSYEQYF	TGTGCCATCAGTGGAAACGCTGGACAAGGTTCCTACGAGCAGTACTTC
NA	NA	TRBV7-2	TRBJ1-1	CASSLAEVLNTEAFF	TGTGCCAGCAGCTTAGCGGAGGTCCTGAACACTGAAGCTTTCTTT
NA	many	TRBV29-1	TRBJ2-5	CSVEFGSLETQYF	TGCAGCGTTGAATTCGGGAGCCTCGAGACCCAGTACTTC
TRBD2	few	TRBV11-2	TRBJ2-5	CASSLGRTSGGTQYF	TGTGCCAGCAGCTTAGGAAGGACTAGTGGGGGGACCCAGTACTTC
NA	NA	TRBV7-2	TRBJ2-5	CASSLETVTGETQYF	TGTGCCAGCAGCTTGGAGACTGTGACGGGAGAGACCCAGTACTTC
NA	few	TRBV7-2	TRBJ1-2	CASSLEARREGGYTF	TGTGCCAGCAGCTTAGAGGCCAGGCGGGAGGGGGGCTACACCTTC
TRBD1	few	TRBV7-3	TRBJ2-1	CASSLKRDSPYNEQFF	TGTGCCAGCAGCTTAAAGAGGGACAGCCCATACAATGAGCAGTTCTTC
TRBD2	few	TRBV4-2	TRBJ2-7	CASSQEVSGRLSYEQYF	TGTGCCAGCAGCCAAGAAGTCAGCGGGAGGTTATCCTACGAGCAGTACTTC
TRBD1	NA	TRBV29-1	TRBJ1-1	CSGAGQGEDFF	TGCAGCGGGGCAGGACAGGGAGAAGATTTCTTT
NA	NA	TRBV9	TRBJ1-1	CASSVGPKNTEAFF	TGTGCCAGCAGCGTGGGACCGAAGAACACTGAAGCTTTCTTT
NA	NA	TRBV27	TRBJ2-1	CASSLSLGPDNEQFF	TGTGCCAGCAGTTTATCGCTCGGGCCCGACAATGAGCAGTTCTTC
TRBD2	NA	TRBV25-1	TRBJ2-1	CASSEFAGGASNEQFF	TGTGCCAGCAGTGAATTTGCGGGAGGGGCCAGCAATGAGCAGTTCTTC
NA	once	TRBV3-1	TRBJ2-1	CASSHFRDFDNEQFF	TGTGCCAGCAGCCATTTCCGGGACTTCGACAATGAGCAGTTCTTC
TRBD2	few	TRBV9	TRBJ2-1	CASSVSASGSSYNEQFF	TGTGCCAGCAGCGTATCAGCTAGCGGGAGCTCCTACAATGAGCAGTTCTTC
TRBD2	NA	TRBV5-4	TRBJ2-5	CASSSKLAHPQETQYF	TGTGCCAGCAGCTCAAAACTAGCGCACCCCCAAGAGACCCAGTACTTC
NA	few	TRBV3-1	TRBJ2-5	CASSAGSTETQYF	TGTGCCAGCAGCGCCGGGAGCACAGAGACCCAGTACTTC
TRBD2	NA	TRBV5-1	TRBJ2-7	CASSAGLAGVEQYF	TGCGCCAGCAGCGCTGGACTAGCGGGAGTCGAGCAGTACTTC
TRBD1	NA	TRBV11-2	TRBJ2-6	CASSLRDRRLGANVLTF	TGTGCCAGCAGTTTGCGGGACAGGAGATTAGGGGCCAACGTCCTGACTTTC
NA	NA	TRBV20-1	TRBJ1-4	CSARVTTNEKLFF	TGCAGTGCTAGAGTTACAACTAATGAAAAACTGTTTTTT
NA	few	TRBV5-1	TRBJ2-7	CASSPDDSYEQYF	TGCGCCAGCAGCCCGGATGACAGCTACGAGCAGTACTTC
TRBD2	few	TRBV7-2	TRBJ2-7	CASSRTRNYEQYF	TGTGCCAGCAGCCGGACTAGGAACTACGAGCAGTACTTC
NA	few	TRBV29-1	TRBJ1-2	CSVEEGFYGYTF	TGCAGCGTTGAGGAGGGGTTCTATGGCTACACCTTC
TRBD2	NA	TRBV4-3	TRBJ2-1	CASSQELAASSYNEQFF	TGCGCCAGCAGCCAAGAACTAGCGGCGAGCTCCTACAATGAGCAGTTCTTC